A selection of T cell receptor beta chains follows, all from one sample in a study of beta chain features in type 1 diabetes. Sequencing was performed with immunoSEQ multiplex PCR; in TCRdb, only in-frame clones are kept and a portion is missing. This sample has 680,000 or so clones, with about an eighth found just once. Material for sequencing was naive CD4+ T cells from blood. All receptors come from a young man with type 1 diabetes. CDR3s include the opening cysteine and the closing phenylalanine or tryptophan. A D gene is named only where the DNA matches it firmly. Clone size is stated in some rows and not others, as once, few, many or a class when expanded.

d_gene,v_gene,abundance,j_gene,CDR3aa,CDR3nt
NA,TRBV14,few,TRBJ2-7,CASSQDHYNEQYF,TGTGCCAGCAGCCAAGATCATTACAACGAGCAGTACTTC
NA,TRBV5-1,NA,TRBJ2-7,CASSWRGGDEQYF,TGCGCCAGCAGCTGGCGCGGGGGCGACGAGCAGTACTTC
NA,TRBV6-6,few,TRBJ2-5,CASRGAMETQYF,TGTGCCAGCAGGGGGGCTATGGAGACCCAGTACTTC
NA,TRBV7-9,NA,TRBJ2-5,CASSLTATNQETQYF,TGTGCCAGCAGCTTAACGGCGACTAATCAAGAGACCCAGTACTTC
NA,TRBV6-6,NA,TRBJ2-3,CASTPSGSTDTQYF,TGTGCCAGCACCCCAAGCGGTTCCACAGATACGCAGTATTTT
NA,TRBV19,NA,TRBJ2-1,CASSIGPDSYNEQFF,TGTGCCAGTAGTATCGGTCCCGACAGCTACAATGAGCAGTTCTTC
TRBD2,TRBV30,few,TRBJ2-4,CAWTGGGDIQYF,TGTGCCTGGACGGGGGGAGGGGACATTCAGTACTTC
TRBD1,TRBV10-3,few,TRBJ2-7,CAISPQGAYEQYF,TGTGCCATCAGCCCTCAGGGGGCCTACGAGCAGTACTTC
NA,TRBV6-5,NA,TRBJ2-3,CASSYSNWEVPDTQYF,TGTGCCAGCAGTTACTCGAATTGGGAGGTCCCGGATACGCAGTATTTT
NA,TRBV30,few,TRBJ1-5,CAWSGGRNQPQHF,TGTGCCTGGAGTGGTGGCAGGAATCAGCCCCAGCATTTT
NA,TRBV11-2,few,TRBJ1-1,CASSLMENTEAFF,TGTGCCAGCAGCTTAATGGAGAACACTGAAGCTTTCTTT
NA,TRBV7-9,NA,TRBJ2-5,CASSLAGSEGTQYF,TGTGCCAGCAGCTTAGCCGGCAGCGAGGGGACCCAGTACTTC
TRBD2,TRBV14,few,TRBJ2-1,CASSHRLAGDNEQFF,TGTGCCAGCAGCCATAGACTAGCAGGAGACAATGAGCAGTTCTTC
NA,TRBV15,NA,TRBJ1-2,CATSRDSVYGYTF,TGTGCCACCAGCAGAGACAGTGTCTATGGCTACACCTTC
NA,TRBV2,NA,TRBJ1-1,CASSEAQGGNTEAFF,TGTGCCAGCAGTGAAGCGCAGGGCGGGAACACTGAAGCTTTCTTT
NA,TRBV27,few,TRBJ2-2,CASSWSRAGELFF,TGTGCCAGCAGTTGGAGTAGGGCCGGGGAGCTGTTTTTT
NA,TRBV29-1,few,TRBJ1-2,CSVTGRVTGIVTGYTF,TGCAGCGTTACGGGTAGGGTGACAGGTATAGTCACCGGCTACACCTTC
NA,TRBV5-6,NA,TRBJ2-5,CASSSSSRGETQYF,TGTGCCAGCAGCTCCAGCAGCCGAGGGGAGACCCAGTACTTC
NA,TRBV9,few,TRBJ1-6,CASSVAVGDSPLHF,TGTGCCAGCAGCGTAGCTGTAGGGGACTCACCCCTCCACTTT
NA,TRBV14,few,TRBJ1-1,CASYGLDTEAFF,TGTGCCAGCTACGGTCTGGACACTGAAGCTTTCTTT
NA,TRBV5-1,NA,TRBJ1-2,CASSLEPGVGYGYTF,TGCGCCAGCAGCTTGGAGCCGGGGGTGGGCTATGGCTACACCTTC
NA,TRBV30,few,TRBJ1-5,CAWSLGESQPQHF,TGTGCCTGGAGCCTAGGGGAGAGTCAGCCCCAGCATTTT
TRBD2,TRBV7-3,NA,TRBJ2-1,CASSPRLAGNNEQFF,TGTGCCAGCAGCCCCCGACTAGCGGGGAACAATGAGCAGTTCTTC
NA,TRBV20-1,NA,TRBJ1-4,CSASFNEKLFF,TGCAGTGCTAGCTTTAATGAAAAACTGTTTTTT
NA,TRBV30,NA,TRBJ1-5,CAWSSLALRDQPQHF,TGTGCCTGGAGTAGCCTTGCGTTGCGGGATCAGCCCCAGCATTTT
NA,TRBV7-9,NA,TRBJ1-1,CASSSGVGTEAFF,TGTGCCAGCAGCTCGGGAGTGGGGACTGAAGCTTTCTTT
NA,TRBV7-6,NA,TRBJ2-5,CASSPGTQYF,TGTGCCAGCAGCCCGGGGACCCAGTACTTC
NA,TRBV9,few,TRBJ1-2,CASSAAPGGTGYTF,TGTGCCAGCAGCGCAGCGCCGGGGGGCACAGGCTACACCTTC
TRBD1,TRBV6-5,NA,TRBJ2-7,CASSYDGTGQAYEQYF,TGTGCCAGCAGTTACGACGGGACAGGGCAAGCCTACGAGCAGTACTTC
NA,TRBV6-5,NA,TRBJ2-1,CASSYSPGSEQFF,TGTGCCAGCAGTTACTCGCCGGGGAGTGAGCAGTTCTTC
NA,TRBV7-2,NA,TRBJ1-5,CASSSVNQPQHF,TGTGCCAGCAGCTCGGTCAATCAGCCCCAGCATTTT
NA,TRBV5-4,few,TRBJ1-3,CASSPSWGSSGNTIYF,TGTGCCAGCAGCCCATCCTGGGGCAGCTCTGGAAACACCATATATTTT
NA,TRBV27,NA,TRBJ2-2,CAQTRAGELFF,TGTGCCCAGACTCGGGCCGGGGAGCTGTTTTTT
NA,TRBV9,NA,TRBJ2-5,CATRQETQYF,TGTGCAACCCGTCAAGAGACCCAGTACTTC
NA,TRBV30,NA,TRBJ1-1,CAWVGQFTEAFF,TGTGCCTGGGTGGGACAATTCACTGAAGCTTTCTTT
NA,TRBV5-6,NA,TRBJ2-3,CASSKPPIDTQYF,TGTGCCAGCAGCAAGCCACCGATAGATACGCAGTATTTT
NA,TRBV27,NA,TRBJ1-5,CASSSNVFQPQHF,TGTGCCAGCAGTTCCAATGTGTTTCAGCCCCAGCATTTT
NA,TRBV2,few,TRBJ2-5,CASSDDSQETQYF,TGTGCCAGCAGTGACGACAGTCAAGAGACCCAGTACTTC
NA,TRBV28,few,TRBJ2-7,CASSPGWSSYEQYF,TGTGCCAGCAGTCCAGGGTGGAGCTCCTACGAGCAGTACTTC
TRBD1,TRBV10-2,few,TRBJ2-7,CASRASTGVYEQYF,TGCGCCAGCAGAGCTTCGACAGGGGTATACGAGCAGTACTTC
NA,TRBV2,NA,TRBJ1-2,CASSEGSYGYTF,TGTGCCAGCAGTGAAGGCTCCTATGGCTACACCTTC
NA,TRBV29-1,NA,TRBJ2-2,CSTYSTGELFF,TGCAGCACTTATAGCACCGGGGAGCTGTTTTTT
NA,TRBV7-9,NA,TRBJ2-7,CASSAEYEQYF,TGTGCCAGCAGCGCGGAATACGAGCAGTACTTC
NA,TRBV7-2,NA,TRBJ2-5,CASSFTDSQETQYF,TGTGCCAGCAGTTTTACGGACAGCCAAGAGACCCAGTACTTC
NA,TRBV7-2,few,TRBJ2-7,CASSERYEQYF,TGTGCCAGCAGCGAACGGTACGAGCAGTACTTC
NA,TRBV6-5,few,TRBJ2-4,CASSYSLGDIQYF,TGTGCCAGCAGTTACTCGCTGGGAGACATTCAGTACTTC
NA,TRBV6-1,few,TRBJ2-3,CASSELGVGPTDTQYF,TGTGCCAGCAGTGAACTAGGAGTAGGACCCACAGATACGCAGTATTTT
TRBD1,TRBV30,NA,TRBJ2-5,CAWIAPDRGGETQYF,TGTGCCTGGATCGCTCCGGACAGGGGAGGAGAGACCCAGTACTTC
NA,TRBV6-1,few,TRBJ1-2,CASSAGDGGAPTF,TGTGCCAGCAGTGCCGGAGACGGAGGGGCACCCACCTTC
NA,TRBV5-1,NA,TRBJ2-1,CASSSRASSYNEQFF,TGCGCCAGCAGCTCCAGGGCCAGCTCCTACAATGAGCAGTTCTTC
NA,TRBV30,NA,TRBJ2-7,CAWTRQSSSYEQYF,TGTGCCTGGACAAGACAGTCTAGCTCCTACGAGCAGTACTTC